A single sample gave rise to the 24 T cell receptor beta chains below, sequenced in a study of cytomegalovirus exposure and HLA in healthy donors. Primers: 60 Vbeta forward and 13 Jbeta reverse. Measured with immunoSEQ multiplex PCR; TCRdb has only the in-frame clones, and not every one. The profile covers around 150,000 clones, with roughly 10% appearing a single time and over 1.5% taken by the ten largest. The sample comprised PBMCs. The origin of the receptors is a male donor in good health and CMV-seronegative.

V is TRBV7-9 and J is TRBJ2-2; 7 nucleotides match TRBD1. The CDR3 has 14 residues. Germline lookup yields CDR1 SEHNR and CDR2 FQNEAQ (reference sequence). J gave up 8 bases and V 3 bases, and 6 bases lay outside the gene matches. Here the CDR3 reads CASSLWTGGGELFF. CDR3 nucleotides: TGTGCCAGCAGCTTGTGGACAGGTGGGGGGGAGCTGTTTTTT.

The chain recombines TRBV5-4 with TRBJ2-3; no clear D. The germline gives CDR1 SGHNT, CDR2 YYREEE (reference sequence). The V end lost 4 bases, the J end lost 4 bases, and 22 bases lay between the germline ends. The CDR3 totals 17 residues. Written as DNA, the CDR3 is TGTGCCAGCAGCACGGTAGGCGCGGCAGTTAGTGCAGATACGCAGTATTTT. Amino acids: CASSTVGAAVSADTQYF.

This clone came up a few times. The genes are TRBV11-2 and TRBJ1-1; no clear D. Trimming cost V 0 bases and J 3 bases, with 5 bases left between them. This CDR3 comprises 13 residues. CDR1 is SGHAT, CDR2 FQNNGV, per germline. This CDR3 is CASSLEFYTEAFF. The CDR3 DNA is TGTGCCAGCAGCTTAGAGTTCTACACTGAAGCTTTCTTT.

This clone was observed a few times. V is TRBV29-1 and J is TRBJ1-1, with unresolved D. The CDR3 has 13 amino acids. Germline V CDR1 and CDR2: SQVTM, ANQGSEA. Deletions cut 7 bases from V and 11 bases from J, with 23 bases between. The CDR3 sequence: CSDGGFGSPGAFF. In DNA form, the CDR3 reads TGCAGCGACGGAGGGTTCGGCAGCCCGGGGGCTTTCTTT.

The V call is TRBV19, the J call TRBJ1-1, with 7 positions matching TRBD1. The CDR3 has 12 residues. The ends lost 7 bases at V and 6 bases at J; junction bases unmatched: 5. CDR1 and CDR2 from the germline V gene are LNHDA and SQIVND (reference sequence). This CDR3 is CASKQGWAEAFF. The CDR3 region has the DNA TGTGCCAGTAAACAGGGGTGGGCTGAAGCTTTCTTT.

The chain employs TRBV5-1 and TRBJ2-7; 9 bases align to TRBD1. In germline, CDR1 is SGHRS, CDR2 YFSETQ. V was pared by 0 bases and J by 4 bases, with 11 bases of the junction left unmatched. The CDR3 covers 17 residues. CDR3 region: CASSLASGQGVKYEQYF. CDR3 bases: TGCGCCAGCAGCTTGGCCTCGGGACAGGGAGTGAAATACGAGCAGTACTTC. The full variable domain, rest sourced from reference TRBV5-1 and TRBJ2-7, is KAGVTQTPRYLIKTRGQQVTLSCSPISGHRSVSWYQQTPGQGLQFLFEYFSETQRNKGNFPGRFSGRQFSNSRSEMNVSTLELGDSALYLCASSLASGQGVKYEQYFGPGTRLTVT.

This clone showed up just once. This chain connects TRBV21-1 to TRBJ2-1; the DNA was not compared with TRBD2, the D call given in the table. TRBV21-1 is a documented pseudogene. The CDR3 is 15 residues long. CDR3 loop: CASTGTSGTHLKQFF. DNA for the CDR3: TGTGCCAGCACGGGGACTAGCGGGACTCATTTAAAGCAGTTCTTC.

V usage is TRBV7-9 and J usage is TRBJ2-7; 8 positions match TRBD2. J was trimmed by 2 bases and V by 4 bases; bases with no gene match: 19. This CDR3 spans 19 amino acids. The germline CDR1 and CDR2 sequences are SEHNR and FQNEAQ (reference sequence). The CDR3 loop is CASSSRGGPGTSIAYEQYF. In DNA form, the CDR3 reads TGTGCCAGCAGCTCTCGGGGGGGACCGGGTACTAGTATAGCCTACGAGCAGTACTTC. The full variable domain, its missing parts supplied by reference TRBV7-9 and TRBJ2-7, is DTGVSQNPRHKITKRGQNVTFRCDPISEHNRLYWYRQTLGQGPEFLTYFQNEAQLEKSRLLSDRFSAERPKGSFSTLEIQRTEQGDSAMYLCASSSRGGPGTSIAYEQYFGPGTRLTVT.

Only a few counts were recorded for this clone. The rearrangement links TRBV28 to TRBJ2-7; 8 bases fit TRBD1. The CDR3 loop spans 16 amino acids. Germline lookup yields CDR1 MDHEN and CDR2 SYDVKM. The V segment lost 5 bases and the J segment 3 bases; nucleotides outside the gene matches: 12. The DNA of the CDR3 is TGTGCCAGCAGTGCCTTGGGCGGACAGGGACGCTACGAGCAGTACTTC. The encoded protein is CASSALGGQGRYEQYF. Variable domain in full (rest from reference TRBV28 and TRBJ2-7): DVKVTQSSRYLVKRTGEKVFLECVQDMDHENMFWYRQDPGLGLRLIYFSYDVKMKEKGDIPEGYSVSREKKERFSLILESASTNQTSMYLCASSALGGQGRYEQYFGPGTRLTVT.

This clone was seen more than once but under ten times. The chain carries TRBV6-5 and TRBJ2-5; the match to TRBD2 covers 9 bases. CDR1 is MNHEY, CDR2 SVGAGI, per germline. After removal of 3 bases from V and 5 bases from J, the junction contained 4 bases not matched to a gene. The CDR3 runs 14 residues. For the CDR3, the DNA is TGTGCCAGCAGTTATTTAGCGGGAGTCGAGACCCAGTACTTC. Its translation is CASSYLAGVETQYF.

CDR3: CASHPRDRSNSPLHF. The CDR3 nucleotides read TGTGCCAGCCACCCTCGGGACAGGTCTAATTCACCCCTCCACTTT. The chain employs TRBV5-5 and TRBJ1-6; TRBD1 matches at 8 bases. V lost 7 bases to trimming and J lost 6 bases; unmatched junction nucleotides: 9. The V gene's germline CDR1 is SGHKS and CDR2 YYEKEE (reference sequence). The CDR3 covers 15 residues.

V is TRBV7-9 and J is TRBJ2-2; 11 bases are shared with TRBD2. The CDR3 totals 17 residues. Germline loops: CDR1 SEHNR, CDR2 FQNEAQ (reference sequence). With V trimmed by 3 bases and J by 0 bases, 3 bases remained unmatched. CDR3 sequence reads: CASSFPSGRSNTGELFF. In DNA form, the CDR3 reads TGTGCCAGCAGCTTTCCTAGCGGGAGGTCGAACACCGGGGAGCTGTTTTTT.

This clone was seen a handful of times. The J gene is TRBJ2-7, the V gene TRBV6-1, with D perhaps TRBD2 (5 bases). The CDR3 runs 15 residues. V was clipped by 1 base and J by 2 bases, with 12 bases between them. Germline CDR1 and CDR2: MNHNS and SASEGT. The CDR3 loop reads CASSEEGGPTYEQYF. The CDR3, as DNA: TGTGCCAGCAGTGAAGAAGGAGGCCCAACCTACGAGCAGTACTTC.

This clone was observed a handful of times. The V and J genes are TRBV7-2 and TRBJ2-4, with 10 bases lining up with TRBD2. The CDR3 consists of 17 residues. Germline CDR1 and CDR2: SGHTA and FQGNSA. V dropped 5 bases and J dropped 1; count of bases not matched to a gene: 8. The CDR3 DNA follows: TGTGCCAGCAGCAGTAATAGCGGGAGGTTTGCCAAAAACATTCAGTACTTC. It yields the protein CASSSNSGRFAKNIQYF.

DNA for the CDR3: TGTGCCAGCAGCTCCCCCGGGACAGGGGGCCGGGATACGCAGTATTTT. It yields the protein CASSSPGTGGRDTQYF. This chain uses TRBV11-1 with TRBJ2-3; 12 nucleotides match TRBD1. Unmatched junction bases numbered 8, after V lost 4 bases and J lost 6 bases. Germline CDR1 SGHAT, CDR2 FQDESV (reference sequence). The CDR3 spans 16 residues.

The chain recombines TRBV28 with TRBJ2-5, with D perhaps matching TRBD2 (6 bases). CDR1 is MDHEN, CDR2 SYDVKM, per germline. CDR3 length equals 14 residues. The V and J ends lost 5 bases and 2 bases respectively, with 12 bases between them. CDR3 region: CASSPLAEQETQYF. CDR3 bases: TGTGCCAGCAGTCCCTTAGCGGAGCAAGAGACCCAGTACTTC.

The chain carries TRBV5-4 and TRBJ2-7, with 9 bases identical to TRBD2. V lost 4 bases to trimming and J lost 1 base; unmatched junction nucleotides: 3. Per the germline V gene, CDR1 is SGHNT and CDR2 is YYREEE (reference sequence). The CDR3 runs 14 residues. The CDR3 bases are TGTGCCAGCAGCACGGGACTAGCATCCTACGAGCAGTACTTC. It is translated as CASSTGLASYEQYF.

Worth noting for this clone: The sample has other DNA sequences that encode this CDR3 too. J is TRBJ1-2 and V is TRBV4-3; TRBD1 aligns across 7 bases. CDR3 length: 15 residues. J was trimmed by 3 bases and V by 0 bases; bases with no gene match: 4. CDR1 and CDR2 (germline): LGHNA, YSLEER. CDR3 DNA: TGCGCCAGCAGCCAAGACCGACAGGGCTACTATGGCTACACCTTC. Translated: CASSQDRQGYYGYTF.

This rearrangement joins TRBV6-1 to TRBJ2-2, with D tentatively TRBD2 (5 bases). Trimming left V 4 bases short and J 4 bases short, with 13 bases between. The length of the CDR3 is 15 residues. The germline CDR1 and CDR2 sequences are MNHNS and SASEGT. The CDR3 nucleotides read TGTGCCAGCAGTGCCTTCGGAGGATCCACCGGGGAGCTGTTTTTT. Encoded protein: CASSAFGGSTGELFF.

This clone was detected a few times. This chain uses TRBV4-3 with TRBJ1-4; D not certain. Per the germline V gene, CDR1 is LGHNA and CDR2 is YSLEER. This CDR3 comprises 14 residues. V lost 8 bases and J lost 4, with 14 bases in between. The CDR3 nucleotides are TGCGCCAGCGGAGCGGAACCGTTTAATGAAAAACTGTTTTTT. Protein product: CASGAEPFNEKLFF.

This CDR3 reads CASSGVWGYTF. The CDR3 DNA reads TGTGCCAGCAGCGGGGTCTGGGGCTACACCTTC. The chain joins TRBV28 to TRBJ1-2; D is unclear. The CDR3 totals 11 residues. V lost 6 bases and J 8 bases, leaving 10 bases between the germline ends. Germline V gene lookup returns CDR1 MDHEN and CDR2 SYDVKM.

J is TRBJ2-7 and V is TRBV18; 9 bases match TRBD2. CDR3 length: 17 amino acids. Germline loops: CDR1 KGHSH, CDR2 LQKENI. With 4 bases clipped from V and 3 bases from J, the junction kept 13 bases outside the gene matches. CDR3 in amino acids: CASSQLSGGPENYEQYF. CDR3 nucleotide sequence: TGTGCCAGCTCACAGCTCAGCGGGGGGCCCGAGAACTACGAGCAGTACTTC. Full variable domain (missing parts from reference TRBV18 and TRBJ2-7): NAGVMQNPRHLVRRRGQEARLRCSPMKGHSHVYWYRQLPEEGLKFMVYLQKENIIDESGMPKERFSAEFPKEGPSILRIQQVVRGDSAAYFCASSQLSGGPENYEQYFGPGTRLTVT.

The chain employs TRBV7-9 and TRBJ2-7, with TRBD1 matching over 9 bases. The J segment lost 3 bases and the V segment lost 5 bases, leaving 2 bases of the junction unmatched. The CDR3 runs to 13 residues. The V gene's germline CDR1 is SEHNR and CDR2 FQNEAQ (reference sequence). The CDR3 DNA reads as TGTGCCAGCAGCATGACAGGGGGCTACGAGCAGTACTTC. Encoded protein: CASSMTGGYEQYF.

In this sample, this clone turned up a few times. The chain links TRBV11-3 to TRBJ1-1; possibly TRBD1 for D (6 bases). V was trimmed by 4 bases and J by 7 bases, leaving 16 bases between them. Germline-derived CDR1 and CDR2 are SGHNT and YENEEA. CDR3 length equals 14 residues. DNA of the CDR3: TGTGCCAGCAGCTCTTCACTTCAGGGGTATGAAGCTTTCTTT. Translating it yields CASSSSLQGYEAFF. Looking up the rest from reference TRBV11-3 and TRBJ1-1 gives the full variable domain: EAGVVQSPRYKIIEKKQPVAFWCNPISGHNTLYWYLQNLGQGPELLIRYENEEAVDDSQLPKDRFSAERLKGVDSTLKIQPAELGDSAVYLCASSSSLQGYEAFFGQGTRLTVV.